A selection of T cell receptor beta chains follows, all from one sample in a study of clonality assessment in lymphoblastic leukemia. Each CDR3 protein is one row after TCRdb ran MiXCR on the PCR reads. The sample totals 6 distinct CDR3 sequences. Receptor source: a human donor with acute lymphoblastic leukemia. Both conserved end residues are part of each CDR3. A D gene is named only where the DNA matches it firmly. For some rows the clone size is stated as once, few or many, or as a class when expanded; others skip it.

J gene,CDR3 length,clone size,D gene,V gene,CDR3 DNA,CDR3 protein
TRBJ2-1,15,few,.,TRBV14,TGTGCCAGCAGCCAAGATTGGCAGGGGTTAGGTGAGCAGTTCTTC,CASSQDWQGLGEQFF
TRBJ1-2,14,.,.,TRBV5-4,TGTGCCAGCAGCTCCGGACAGAAGAACTATGGCTACACCTTC,CASSSGQKNYGYTF
TRBJ2-1,14,hyperexpanded,.,TRBV11-2,TGTGCCAGTAAAGGGGGTTGGTCGATGGATGAGCAGTTCTTC,CASKGGWSMDEQFF